This is a list of T cell receptor beta chains from one sample in a study of cytotoxic CD8 clonotypes in ibrutinib-treated CLL. TCRdb's table, derived via immunoSEQ multiplex PCR, lists solely in-frame clones and lacks some. The sample has approximately 150,000 clones; under 85% are singletons. The specimen comprised PBMCs, sampled after 24 months of ibrutinib treatment. These receptors were taken from a human donor with chronic lymphocytic leukemia. Each CDR3 is given with its conserved first and last residue.

J: TRBJ2-7
V: TRBV4-1
CDR3: CASSPRDGYEQYF

J: TRBJ2-7
V: TRBV9
CDR3: CASSVSRRPYEQYF

J: TRBJ2-2
V: TRBV4-3
CDR3: CASSQDPDRLAITGELFF

J: TRBJ2-3
V: TRBV28
CDR3: CASSLNLGRASSSTDTQYF

J: TRBJ1-6
V: TRBV9
CDR3: CASNRDRHSPLHF

J: TRBJ1-1
V: TRBV5-1
CDR3: CASSSATVNTEAFF

J: TRBJ2-1
V: TRBV6-1
CDR3: CASSEAINEQFF

J: TRBJ1-2
V: TRBV6-5
CDR3: CASSYGQGNYGYTF

J: TRBJ1-1
V: TRBV7-8
CDR3: CASSRQQEAFF

J: TRBJ2-7
V: TRBV6-1
CDR3: CASSAIRQTFSYEQYF

J: TRBJ2-1
V: TRBV23-1
CDR3: CASRLTSGSYNEQFF